These 25 T cell receptor beta chains originate from one sample sequenced in a study of graft-versus-host responses after intestinal transplantation. Some clones are missing from TCRdb's copy, which holds only in-frame ones; the method was immunoSEQ multiplex PCR. The sample shows about 120,000 clones, 90% to 95% of them seen only once. Antigens of these TCRs are unknown. The sequencing here drew on unstimulated CD8+ T cells sorted from spleen or lymph node cells, taken before intestinal transplant. These receptors came from a human donor who received an intestinal transplant.

The V and J genes are TRBV15 and TRBJ2-7; 7 bases are shared with TRBD1. The trim removed 0 bases at V and 2 bases at J, leaving 7 bases unmatched. Germline CDR1 is LNHNV and CDR2 is YYDKDF (reference sequence). The CDR3 has 16 residues. The CDR3 coding sequence is TGTGCCACCAGCAGAGATTTACAGGGGAAGACCTACGAGCAGTACTTC. This gives the protein CATSRDLQGKTYEQYF.

The rearrangement uses TRBV11-3 and TRBJ2-1; the D gene is possibly TRBD2 (5 bases). Trimming removed 3 bases from V and 8 bases from J, with 17 bases in between. The CDR3 is 15 residues long. Germline CDR1 and CDR2: SGHNT and YENEEA. The CDR3 is CASSLTNGDGDEQFF. The CDR3 nucleotides read TGTGCCAGCAGCTTGACTAACGGGGATGGGGATGAGCAGTTCTTC.

This clone was seen a handful of times. The CDR3 sequence is CASSVRDREADEQYF. CDR3 nucleotides: TGCGCCAGCAGCGTGCGGGACAGGGAGGCGGACGAGCAGTACTTC. V and J are TRBV4-1 and TRBJ2-7, with 9 nucleotides matching TRBD1. Germline trimming cut 5 bases from V and 5 bases from J; bases unmatched to any gene: 10. In germline, CDR1 is MGHRA, CDR2 YSYEKL. CDR3 length: 15 amino acids.

The chain carries TRBV2 and TRBJ1-5; D is possibly TRBD1 (5 bases). The CDR3 consists of 15 residues. The germline gives CDR1 SNHLY, CDR2 FYNNEI. V lost 0 bases to trimming and J lost 11 bases, with 17 bases between them. This chain's CDR3 is CASSEALGAPGAQHF. The CDR3 region has the DNA TGTGCCAGCAGTGAAGCGCTAGGAGCCCCGGGGGCCCAGCATTTT.

The genes are TRBV6-1 and TRBJ2-5; D is unresolved. The CDR3 is made up of 14 amino acids. The V end lost 5 bases, the J end lost 7 bases, and 17 bases lay between the germline ends. From germline, CDR1 is MNHNS and CDR2 SASEGT. The CDR3: CASSPPVGYGTQYF. The CDR3 DNA reads as TGTGCCAGCAGTCCCCCGGTGGGATACGGGACCCAGTACTTC.

The V gene is TRBV27, the J gene TRBJ1-2, with TRBD1 matching over 8 bases. The CDR3 is made up of 16 amino acids. CDR1 and CDR2 (germline): MNHEY, SMNVEV (reference sequence). V dropped 0 bases and J dropped 1; count of bases not matched to a gene: 4. The chain's CDR3 is CASSLSITGGNYGYTF. The CDR3 DNA follows: TGTGCCAGCAGTTTATCGATAACAGGGGGTAACTATGGCTACACCTTC.

The V and J genes are TRBV4-2 and TRBJ1-1; possible D gene TRBD1, 5 bases. The V and J ends lost 5 bases and 7 bases respectively, with 11 bases between them. This CDR3 is 12 amino acids long. Germline values: CDR1 LGHNA, CDR2 YNFKEQ. CDR3 sequence: CASSLRGNEAFF. CDR3 DNA sequence: TGTGCCAGCAGCTTACGGGGGAATGAAGCTTTCTTT.

The rearrangement links TRBV9 to TRBJ1-2; D gene uncertain. The germline CDR1 and CDR2 sequences are SGDLS and YYNGEE. Deletions cut 1 base from V and 2 bases from J, with 6 bases between. This CDR3 comprises 13 residues. The CDR3 is CASSVPGNYGYTF. Written as DNA, the CDR3 is TGTGCCAGCAGCGTACCCGGCAACTATGGCTACACCTTC.

V and J are TRBV6-5 and TRBJ2-7; D gene uncertain. CDR3 length: 11 residues. The V and J ends lost 6 bases and 4 bases respectively, with 7 bases between them. The germline V gene has CDR1 MNHEY and CDR2 SVGAGI. The CDR3 DNA is TGTGCCAGCAGAACGAGTTACGAGCAGTACTTC. Residues: CASRTSYEQYF.

The CDR3 DNA sequence: TGTGCCAGCAGCTTAATATCGTCCCCCGGGACTAGCCGTAGCATTCAGTACTTC. Amino acid sequence: CASSLISSPGTSRSIQYF. This chain links TRBV11-2 with TRBJ2-4; 9 bases match TRBD2. The germline V gene encodes CDR1 SGHAT and CDR2 FQNNGV. Trimming cost V 2 bases and J 9 bases; bases outside gene matches: 17. The CDR3 spans 18 residues.

As regards this clone: The sample carries other DNA sequences with the same CDR3. V usage is TRBV2 and J usage is TRBJ2-7; possible D gene TRBD1, 6 bases. Looked up from germline, CDR1 is SNHLY and CDR2 is FYNNEI. CDR3 length: 15 amino acids. The V end lost 6 bases, the J end lost 2 bases, and 17 bases lay between the germline ends. In DNA, the CDR3 is TGTGCCAGCAGACCACCCGGACAGTTAACCTACGAGCAGTACTTC. This encodes CASRPPGQLTYEQYF.

This chain connects TRBV28 to TRBJ2-2; 8 bases fit TRBD1. The CDR3 consists of 18 residues. Trimming cost V 3 bases and J 2 bases; bases outside gene matches: 11. The germline V gene has CDR1 MDHEN and CDR2 SYDVKM. CDR3 region: CASSFPSQGGENTGELFF. The CDR3 coding sequence is TGTGCCAGCAGTTTCCCTTCACAGGGGGGCGAAAACACCGGGGAGCTGTTTTTT. The variable domain in full, with the rest retrieved from reference TRBV28 and TRBJ2-2, is DVKVTQSSRYLVKRTGEKVFLECVQDMDHENMFWYRQDPGLGLRLIYFSYDVKMKEKGDIPEGYSVSREKKERFSLILESASTNQTSMYLCASSFPSQGGENTGELFFGEGSRLTVL.

The V gene is TRBV9, the J gene TRBJ2-5, with 10 bases matching TRBD2. The DNA end favors TRBJ2-7, so the J call may be wrong. This CDR3 is built from 15 residues. CDR1 SGDLS and CDR2 YYNGEE come from the germline V gene. The DNA for the CDR3 is TGTGCCAGCAGCGTAGACGGACTAGCGGCCTACGAGCAGTACTTC. Residues: CASSVDGLAAYEQYF.

V is TRBV7-9 and J is TRBJ2-1; 9 bases are a match to TRBD2. Per germline, CDR1 SEHNR and CDR2 FQNEAQ (reference sequence). The CDR3 totals 17 residues. The trim removed 5 bases at V and 5 bases at J, leaving 13 bases unmatched. CDR3 DNA sequence: TGTGCCAGCAGCCGATCACAGACTAGCGGCGCCAACAATGAGCAGTTCTTC. Protein sequence: CASSRSQTSGANNEQFF.

In its sample, this clone was seen once. This rearrangement joins TRBV27 to TRBJ2-1, with a possible D match to TRBD2 (5 bases). Germline lookup yields CDR1 MNHEY and CDR2 SMNVEV (reference sequence). V was cut by 2 bases and J by 8 bases, with 10 bases left in between. The CDR3 loop spans 13 amino acids. CDR3 coding DNA: TGTGCCAGCAGTTTAGGGCTTAGCGATGAGCAGTTCTTC. It is translated as CASSLGLSDEQFF.

The V and J genes are TRBV28 and TRBJ2-7, with a weak D call TRBD2 (6 bases). Germline CDR1 is MDHEN and CDR2 is SYDVKM. The CDR3 is made up of 15 amino acids. Trimming stripped 3 bases from V and 6 bases from J, with 18 bases between. In DNA, the CDR3 is TGTGCCAGCAGTTTGACTAGTGTCTCTCCTGGCGAGCAGTACTTC. Translated, it gives CASSLTSVSPGEQYF. Based on the CDR3 plus reference TRBV28 and TRBJ2-7, the full variable domain is DVKVTQSSRYLVKRTGEKVFLECVQDMDHENMFWYRQDPGLGLRLIYFSYDVKMKEKGDIPEGYSVSREKKERFSLILESASTNQTSMYLCASSLTSVSPGEQYFGPGTRLTVT.

V is TRBV9 and J is TRBJ2-1; D unclear. Germline V gene sequence: CDR1 SGDLS, CDR2 YYNGEE. V was clipped by 0 bases and J by 0 bases, with 7 bases between them. The CDR3 has 15 amino acids. CDR3 bases: TGTGCCAGCAGCGTAGGGGGTGCCTCCTACAATGAGCAGTTCTTC. It is translated as CASSVGGASYNEQFF. Variable domain in full (rest from reference TRBV9 and TRBJ2-1): DSGVTQTPKHLITATGQRVTLRCSPRSGDLSVYWYQQSLDQGLQFLIQYYNGEERAKGNILERFSAQQFPDLHSELNLSSLELGDSALYFCASSVGGASYNEQFFGPGTRLTVL.

The V gene is TRBV9, the J gene TRBJ2-1; no clear D. This CDR3 has 15 residues. Germline V gives CDR1 SGDLS, CDR2 YYNGEE. V lost 4 bases and J lost 1, with 12 bases in between. CDR3 coding DNA: TGTGCCAGCAGCCCGATGGCTCGATCCTACAATGAGCAGTTCTTC. Translated, it gives CASSPMARSYNEQFF.

The chain links TRBV5-4 to TRBJ2-1; TRBD2 aligns across 10 bases. In germline, CDR1 is SGHNT, CDR2 YYREEE (reference sequence). The length of the CDR3 is 16 residues. Trimming at V came to 5 bases and at J to 2 bases, leaving 7 bases not matched to a gene. CDR3: CASSPGTSEAYNEQFF. CDR3 nucleotide sequence: TGTGCCAGCAGTCCCGGGACTAGCGAAGCCTACAATGAGCAGTTCTTC.

V gene TRBV5-1 combines with J gene TRBJ2-7; 7 nucleotides align to TRBD2. The CDR3 totals 17 residues. Unmatched junction bases numbered 13, after V lost 2 bases and J lost 2 bases. CDR1 SGHRS and CDR2 YFSETQ come from the germline V gene. CDR3 in amino acids: CASSLWGFGLGPYEQYF. In nucleotides, the CDR3 is TGCGCCAGCAGCTTATGGGGGTTTGGACTAGGCCCCTACGAGCAGTACTTC.

The rearrangement links TRBV6-1 to TRBJ1-5, with D perhaps TRBD1 (6 bases). V was clipped by 4 bases and J by 11 bases, with 18 bases between them. This CDR3 is 14 amino acids long. Germline CDR1 MNHNS, CDR2 SASEGT. The CDR3 sequence: CASSASGTPLSQHF. In nucleotides, the CDR3 is TGTGCCAGCAGTGCCTCCGGGACACCTCTATCCCAGCATTTT.

V is TRBV15 and J is TRBJ1-1; tentative D call: TRBD1 (5 bases). The V end lost 1 base, the J end lost 1 base, and 19 bases lay between the germline ends. This CDR3 is 18 amino acids long. CDR1 LNHNV and CDR2 YYDKDF come from the germline V gene (reference sequence). The CDR3 region is CATSRALIFRTPNTEAFF. DNA of the CDR3: TGTGCCACCAGCAGAGCTTTGATATTTAGGACACCGAACACTGAAGCTTTCTTT.

This chain connects TRBV9 to TRBJ1-3; D is ambiguous. Germline V gene sequence: CDR1 SGDLS, CDR2 YYNGEE. The germline V and J ends were trimmed by 4 bases and 4 bases, with 12 bases remaining between them. This CDR3 has 14 residues. The CDR3 sequence: CASSPDGKGNTIYF. The DNA of the CDR3 is TGTGCCAGCAGCCCCGACGGAAAAGGAAACACCATATATTTT.

This clone was found once. This chain connects TRBV25-1 to TRBJ1-5, with 9 positions matching TRBD1. With V trimmed by 6 bases and J by 3 bases, 6 bases remained unmatched. Germline CDR1 is MGHDK and CDR2 is SYGVNS. CDR3 length: 15 amino acids. The CDR3 loop is CASSSGQGNNQPQHF. In DNA, the CDR3 is TGTGCCAGCAGCTCTGGACAGGGGAACAATCAGCCCCAGCATTTT. The full variable domain, in which reference TRBV25-1 and TRBJ1-5 provide the parts outside the CDR3, is EADIYQTPRYLVIGTGKKITLECSQTMGHDKMYWYQQDPGMELHLIHYSYGVNSTEKGDLSSESTVSRIRTEHFPLTLESARPSHTSQYLCASSSGQGNNQPQHFGDGTRLSIL.

This chain uses TRBV5-1 with TRBJ2-1; D possibly corresponds to TRBD1 (5 bases). V lost 7 bases and J 8 bases, leaving 13 bases between the germline ends. CDR3 length equals 12 residues. CDR1 and CDR2 (germline): SGHRS, YFSETQ. CDR3 bases: TGCGCCAGCGGACAAGGGAAGGATGAGCAGTTCTTC. As protein: CASGQGKDEQFF. Full variable domain (missing parts from reference TRBV5-1 and TRBJ2-1): KAGVTQTPRYLIKTRGQQVTLSCSPISGHRSVSWYQQTPGQGLQFLFEYFSETQRNKGNFPGRFSGRQFSNSRSEMNVSTLELGDSALYLCASGQGKDEQFFGPGTRLTVL.